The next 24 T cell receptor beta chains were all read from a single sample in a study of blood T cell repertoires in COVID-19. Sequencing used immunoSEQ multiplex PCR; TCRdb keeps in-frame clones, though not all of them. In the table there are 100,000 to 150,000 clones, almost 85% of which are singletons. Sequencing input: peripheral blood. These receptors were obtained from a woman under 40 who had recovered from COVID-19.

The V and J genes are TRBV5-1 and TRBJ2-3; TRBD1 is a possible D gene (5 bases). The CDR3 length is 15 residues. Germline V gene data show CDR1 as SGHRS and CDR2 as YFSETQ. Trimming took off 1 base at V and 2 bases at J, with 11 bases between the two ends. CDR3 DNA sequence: TGCGCCAGCAGCTTGAAGACAGTGCCCACAGATACGCAGTATTTT. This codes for CASSLKTVPTDTQYF.

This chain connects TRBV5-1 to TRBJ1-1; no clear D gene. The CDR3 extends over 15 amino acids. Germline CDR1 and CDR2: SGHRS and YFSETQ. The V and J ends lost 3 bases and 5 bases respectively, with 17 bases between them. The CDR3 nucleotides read TGCGCCAGCAGCTATTCCGGCCCACCGGGTACTGAAGCTTTCTTT. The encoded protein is CASSYSGPPGTEAFF.

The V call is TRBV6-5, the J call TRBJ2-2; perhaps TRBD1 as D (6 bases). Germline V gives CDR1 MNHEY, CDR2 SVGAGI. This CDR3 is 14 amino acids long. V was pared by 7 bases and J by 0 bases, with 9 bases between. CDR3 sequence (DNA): TGTGCCAGCAAAGAGGGGGCGAACACCGGGGAGCTGTTTTTT. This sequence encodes CASKEGANTGELFF.

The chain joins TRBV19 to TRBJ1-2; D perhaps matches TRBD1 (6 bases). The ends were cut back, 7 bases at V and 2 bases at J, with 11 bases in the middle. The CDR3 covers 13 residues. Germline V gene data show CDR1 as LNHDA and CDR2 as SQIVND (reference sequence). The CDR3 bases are TGTGCCAGTAAGGAGGGGGGGAACTATGGCTACACCTTC. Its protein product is CASKEGGNYGYTF.

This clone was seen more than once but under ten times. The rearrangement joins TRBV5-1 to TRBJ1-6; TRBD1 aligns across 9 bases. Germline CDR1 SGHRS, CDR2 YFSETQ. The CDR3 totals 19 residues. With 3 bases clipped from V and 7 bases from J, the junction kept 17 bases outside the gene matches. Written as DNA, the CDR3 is TGCGCCAGCAGCTCCGTCGTCCCGGGACAGGGTCGGTGGAATTCACCCCTCCACTTT. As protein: CASSSVVPGQGRWNSPLHF.

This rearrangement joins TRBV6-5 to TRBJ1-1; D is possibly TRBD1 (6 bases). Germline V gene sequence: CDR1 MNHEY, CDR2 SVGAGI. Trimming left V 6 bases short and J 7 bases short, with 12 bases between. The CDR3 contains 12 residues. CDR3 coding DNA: TGTGCCAGCAGAAGCCGGGACATTGAAGCTTTCTTT. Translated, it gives CASRSRDIEAFF.

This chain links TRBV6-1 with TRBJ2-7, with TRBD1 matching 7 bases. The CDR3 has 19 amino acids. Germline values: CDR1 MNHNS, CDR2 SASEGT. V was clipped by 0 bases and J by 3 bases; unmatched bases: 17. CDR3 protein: CASSEAFNLWTGPNYEQYF. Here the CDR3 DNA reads TGTGCCAGCAGTGAAGCCTTTAATCTCTGGACAGGACCTAACTACGAGCAGTACTTC.

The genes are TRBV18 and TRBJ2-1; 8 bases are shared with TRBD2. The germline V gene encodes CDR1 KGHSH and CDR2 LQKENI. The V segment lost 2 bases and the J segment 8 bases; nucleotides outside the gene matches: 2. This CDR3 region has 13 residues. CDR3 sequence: CASSPAGGHEQFF. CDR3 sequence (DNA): TGTGCCAGCTCACCAGCGGGAGGTCATGAGCAGTTCTTC.

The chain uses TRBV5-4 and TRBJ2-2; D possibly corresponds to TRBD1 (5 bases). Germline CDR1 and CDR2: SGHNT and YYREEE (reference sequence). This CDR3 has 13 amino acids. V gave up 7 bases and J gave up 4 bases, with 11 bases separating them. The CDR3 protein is CASRHQGTGELFF. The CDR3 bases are TGTGCCAGCCGACACCAGGGCACCGGGGAGCTGTTTTTT.

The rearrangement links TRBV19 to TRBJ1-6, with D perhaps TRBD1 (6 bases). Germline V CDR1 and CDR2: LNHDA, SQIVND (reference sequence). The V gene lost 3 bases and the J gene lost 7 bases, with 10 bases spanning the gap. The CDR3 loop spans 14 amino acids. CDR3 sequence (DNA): TGTGCCAGTAGTATGAAGGGGGTCAATTCACCCCTCCACTTT. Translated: CASSMKGVNSPLHF.

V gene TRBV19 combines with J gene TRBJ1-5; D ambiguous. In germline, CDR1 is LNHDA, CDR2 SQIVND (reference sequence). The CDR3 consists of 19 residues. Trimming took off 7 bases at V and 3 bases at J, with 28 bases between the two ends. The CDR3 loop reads CASNLGGRAGRRDNQPQHF. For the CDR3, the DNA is TGTGCCAGTAATCTAGGCGGACGGGCAGGTCGGAGGGACAATCAGCCCCAGCATTTT.

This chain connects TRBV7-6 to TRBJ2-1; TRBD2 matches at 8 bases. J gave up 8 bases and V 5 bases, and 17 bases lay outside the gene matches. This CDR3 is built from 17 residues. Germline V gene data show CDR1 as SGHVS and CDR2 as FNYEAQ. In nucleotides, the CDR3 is TGTGCCAGCAGCCACCGCGGGGGGTACCTAACACTCGATGAGCAGTTCTTC. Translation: CASSHRGGYLTLDEQFF.

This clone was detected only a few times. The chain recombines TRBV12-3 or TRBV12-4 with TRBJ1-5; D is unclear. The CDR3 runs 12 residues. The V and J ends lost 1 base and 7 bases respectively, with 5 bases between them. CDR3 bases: TGTGCCAGCAGTTTAGGAGAACAGCCCCAGCATTTT. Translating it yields CASSLGEQPQHF.

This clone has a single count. The CDR3 is CASSSTGTGGHQPQHF. CDR3 nucleotides: TGTGCCAGTAGTAGCACCGGGACAGGGGGCCATCAGCCCCAGCATTTT. The genes are TRBV19 and TRBJ1-5; TRBD1 aligns across 12 bases. The CDR3 sequence is 16 residues long. V shed 4 bases, J shed 5 bases, and the junction held 6 bases outside the gene matches. The germline V gene has CDR1 LNHDA and CDR2 SQIVND (reference sequence).

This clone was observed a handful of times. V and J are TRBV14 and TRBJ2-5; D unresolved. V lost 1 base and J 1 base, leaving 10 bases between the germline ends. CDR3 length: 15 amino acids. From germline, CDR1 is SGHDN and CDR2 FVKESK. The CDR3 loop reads CASSQGLRPQETQYF. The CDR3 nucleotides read TGTGCCAGCAGCCAAGGCTTGCGGCCCCAAGAGACCCAGTACTTC.

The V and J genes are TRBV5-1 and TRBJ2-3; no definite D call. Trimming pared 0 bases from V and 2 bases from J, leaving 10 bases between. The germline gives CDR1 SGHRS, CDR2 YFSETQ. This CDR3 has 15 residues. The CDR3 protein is CASSLDPQNTDTQYF. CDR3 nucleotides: TGCGCCAGCAGCTTGGACCCTCAGAACACAGATACGCAGTATTTT.

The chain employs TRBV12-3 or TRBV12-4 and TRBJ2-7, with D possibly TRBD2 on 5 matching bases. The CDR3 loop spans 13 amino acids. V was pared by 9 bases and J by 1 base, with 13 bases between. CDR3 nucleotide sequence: TGTGCCAGTCGAAATACGGGATCCTACGAGCAGTACTTC. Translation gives CASRNTGSYEQYF.

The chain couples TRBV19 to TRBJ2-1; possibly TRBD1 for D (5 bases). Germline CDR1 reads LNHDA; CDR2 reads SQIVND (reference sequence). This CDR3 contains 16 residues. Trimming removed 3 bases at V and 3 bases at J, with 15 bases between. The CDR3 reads CASSMSGKLVYNEQFF. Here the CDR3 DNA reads TGTGCCAGTAGTATGTCAGGGAAACTTGTCTACAATGAGCAGTTCTTC.

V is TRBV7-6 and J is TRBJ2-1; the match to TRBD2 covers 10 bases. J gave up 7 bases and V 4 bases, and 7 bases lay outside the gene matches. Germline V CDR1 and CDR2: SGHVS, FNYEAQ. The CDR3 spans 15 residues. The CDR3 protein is CASSSLAGASNEQFF. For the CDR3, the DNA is TGTGCCAGCAGCTCTCTAGCGGGAGCGTCTAATGAGCAGTTCTTC.

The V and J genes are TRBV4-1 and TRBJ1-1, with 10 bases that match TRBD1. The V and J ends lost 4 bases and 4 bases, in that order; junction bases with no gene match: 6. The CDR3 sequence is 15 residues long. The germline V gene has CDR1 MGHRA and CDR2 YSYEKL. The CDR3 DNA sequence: TGCGCCAGCAGCCGAGGGGGACAGGGGAGCACTGAAGCTTTCTTT. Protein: CASSRGGQGSTEAFF.

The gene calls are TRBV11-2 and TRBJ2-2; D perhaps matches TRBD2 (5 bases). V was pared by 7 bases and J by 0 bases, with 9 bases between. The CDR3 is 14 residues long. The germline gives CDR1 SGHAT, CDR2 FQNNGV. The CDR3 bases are TGTGCCAGCAACCCGACTACGAACACCGGGGAGCTGTTTTTT. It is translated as CASNPTTNTGELFF.

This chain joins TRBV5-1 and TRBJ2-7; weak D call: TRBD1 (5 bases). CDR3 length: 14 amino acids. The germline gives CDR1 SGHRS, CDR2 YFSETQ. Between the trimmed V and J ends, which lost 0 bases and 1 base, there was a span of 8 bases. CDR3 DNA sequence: TGCGCCAGCAGCTTGGTGTCAGGGTCCTACGAGCAGTACTTC. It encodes CASSLVSGSYEQYF.

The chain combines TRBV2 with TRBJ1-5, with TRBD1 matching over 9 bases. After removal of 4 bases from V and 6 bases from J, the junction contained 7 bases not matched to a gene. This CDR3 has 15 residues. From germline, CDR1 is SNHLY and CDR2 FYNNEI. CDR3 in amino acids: CASSVETGGSQPQHF. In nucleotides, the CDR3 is TGTGCCAGCAGTGTAGAGACAGGGGGAAGTCAGCCCCAGCATTTT.

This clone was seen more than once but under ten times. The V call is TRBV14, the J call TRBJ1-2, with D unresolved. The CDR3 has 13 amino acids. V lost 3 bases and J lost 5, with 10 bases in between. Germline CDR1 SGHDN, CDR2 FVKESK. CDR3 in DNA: TGTGCCAGCAGCCACAATCCCCCATATGGCTACACCTTC. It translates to CASSHNPPYGYTF.